This T cell receptor (beta chain) was sequenced in a study of blood T cell repertoires in COVID-19. Study-level background: There were acute and convalescent COVID-19 samples, and they came from the United States, Italy and Spain. Sample material is recorded as cDNA or gDNA derived from T cells, B-cell-depleted T cells, or PBMCs.

In the authors' workflow: Researchers report that nucleated cell counts were estimated from reference gene primer amplification. The table came from immunoSEQ multiplex PCR; TCRdb's copy has only in-frame clones and leaves some out. V and J calls and clone size are given by that table; D and trimming were obtained from the DNA. The sample gives about 260,000 clones, about four fifths of which show up once; 8% to 9.5% is in the top ten. CDR1 is SGDLS and CDR2 is YYNGEE in the germline V gene. Trimming shortened V by 1 base and J by 6 bases, and 13 bases separated the two germline ends. The CDR3 is 15 residues long. This clone was observed once.

The receptor was derived from a woman in her 50s who had recovered from COVID-19. The sample taken for sequencing was peripheral blood. The rearrangement links TRBV9 to TRBJ2-2; D may be TRBD2 (6 bases). CDR3 DNA: TGTGCCAGCAGCGTATATGCGGGATATCCCGGGGAGCTGTTTTTT. The encoded protein is CASSVYAGYPGELFF. The full variable domain, in which reference TRBV9 and TRBJ2-2 provide the parts outside the CDR3, is DSGVTQTPKHLITATGQRVTLRCSPRSGDLSVYWYQQSLDQGLQFLIQYYNGEERAKGNILERFSAQQFPDLHSELNLSSLELGDSALYFCASSVYAGYPGELFFGEGSRLTVL.